These 8 T cell receptor beta chains share one sample of origin, sequenced in a study of CD8+ T cells in alopecia areata. Treatment meaning: oral pan-JAK inhibitor, 5-10 mg twice daily. Following RNA extraction, reverse transcription yielded cDNA that acted as the sequencing template. Data came from immunoSEQ multiplex PCR; TCRdb stores just in-frame clones and leaves some out. The table includes under 350,000 clones, 58% detected once. Source: CD4+ T cells sorted from blood, taken at week 24, from a patient treated with tofacitinib. Receptors were obtained from a human donor with alopecia areata.

Here the CDR3 DNA reads TGCGCCAGCAGCCCCGGGGACAGGGGGCTTAGCAATGAGCAGTTCTTC. Translating it yields CASSPGDRGLSNEQFF. V gene TRBV5-1 combines with J gene TRBJ2-1; TRBD1 matches at 12 bases. The CDR3 has 16 amino acids. Germline-derived CDR1 and CDR2 are SGHRS and YFSETQ. With V trimmed by 4 bases and J by 6 bases, 8 bases remained unmatched.

V gene TRBV10-3 combines with J gene TRBJ1-3, with a tentative D call TRBD1 (6 bases). Trimming shortened V by 6 bases and J by 1 base, and 13 bases separated the two germline ends. The CDR3 spans 15 residues. CDR1 is ENHRY, CDR2 SYGVKD, per germline. The CDR3 DNA follows: TGTGCCATCAGGCCCCCTACAGGGTCTGGAAACACCATATATTTT. Its protein product is CAIRPPTGSGNTIYF.

This clone was seen only a few times. The gene calls are TRBV4-2 and TRBJ2-1; 7 positions agree with TRBD2. The trim removed 1 base at V and 10 bases at J, leaving 4 bases unmatched. This CDR3 is built from 13 residues. Germline-derived CDR1 and CDR2 are LGHNA and YNFKEQ. CDR3 nucleotide sequence: TGTGCCAGCAGCCAAGCCCTCGGGGGGGAGCAGTTCTTC. Protein sequence: CASSQALGGEQFF.

This clone was counted only a few times. This sequence joins TRBV6-5 and TRBJ2-7; D is uncertain. Per the germline V gene, CDR1 is MNHEY and CDR2 is SVGAGI. With 0 bases removed from V and 3 bases from J, the gap between germline ends came to 6 bases. The CDR3 length is 13 residues. For the CDR3, the DNA is TGTGCCAGCAGTTACTCGCTAGACTACGAGCAGTACTTC. Encoded protein: CASSYSLDYEQYF.

In its sample, this clone was seen a few times. V usage is TRBV5-1 and J usage is TRBJ1-2, with TRBD1 matching 7 bases. J was trimmed by 4 bases and V by 4 bases; bases with no gene match: 7. CDR3 length: 14 residues. In germline, CDR1 is SGHRS, CDR2 YFSETQ. The CDR3 nucleotides read TGCGCCAGCAGCGAATCGACAGGGACCTATGGCTACACCTTC. Translated, it gives CASSESTGTYGYTF. The full variable domain, completed using reference TRBV5-1 and TRBJ1-2, is KAGVTQTPRYLIKTRGQQVTLSCSPISGHRSVSWYQQTPGQGLQFLFEYFSETQRNKGNFPGRFSGRQFSNSRSEMNVSTLELGDSALYLCASSESTGTYGYTFGSGTRLTVV.

The V and J genes are TRBV30 and TRBJ2-7, with a weak D call TRBD2 (6 bases). Trimming took off 1 base at V and 2 bases at J, with 9 bases between the two ends. The CDR3 length is 13 residues. The germline gives CDR1 GTSNPN, CDR2 SVGIG (reference sequence). This CDR3 is CAWSEGGAYEQYF. CDR3 DNA sequence: TGTGCCTGGAGTGAGGGAGGCGCCTACGAGCAGTACTTC.

V usage is TRBV30 and J usage is TRBJ1-1, with no clear D. The CDR3 loop spans 12 amino acids. The germline V gene has CDR1 GTSNPN and CDR2 SVGIG (reference sequence). With 5 bases removed from V and 1 base from J, the gap between germline ends came to 8 bases. The CDR3 loop is CAWQRQNTEAFF. The CDR3 bases are TGTGCCTGGCAAAGACAGAACACTGAAGCTTTCTTT.

J is TRBJ1-6 and V is TRBV7-2; no clear D gene. The CDR3 has 15 amino acids. Germline V gene lookup returns CDR1 SGHTA and CDR2 FQGNSA. The V end was cut by 2 bases, the J end by 2 bases, with 7 bases between. The CDR3 is CASSLSAPYNSPLHF. The CDR3 DNA sequence: TGTGCCAGCAGCTTATCGGCCCCCTATAATTCACCCCTCCACTTT.